The rows below give T cell receptor beta chains drawn from one sample of a study of graft-versus-host responses after intestinal transplantation. Only in-frame clones appear in the TCRdb table, and some are missing; sequencing was by immunoSEQ multiplex PCR. Here the sample spans roughly 27,000 clones, approximately 82% being singletons. The specimen comprised PBMCs, sampled almost 29 days after intestinal transplant. The receptors come from a human patient who received an intestinal transplant, so some T cells may come from the graft donor. Each CDR3 is given with its conserved first and last residue. A D gene is named only where the DNA matches it firmly. Where a row states a size, it is once, few, many or the class of an expanded clone; other rows omit it.

clone size | J gene | V gene | D gene | CDR3 DNA | CDR3 protein
. | TRBJ2-3 | TRBV4-1 | . | TGCGCCAGCAGCCAAGTGGGGGGCAGGGGCACAGATACGCAGTATTTT | CASSQVGGRGTDTQYF
. | TRBJ1-5 | TRBV9 | TRBD1 | TGTGCCAGCAGCCCGGGACAGGGGGGAAATCAGCCCCAGCATTTT | CASSPGQGGNQPQHF
. | TRBJ1-1 | TRBV5-4 | . | TGTGCCAGCAGCTTGAGGGCCAACACTGAAGCTTTCTTT | CASSLRANTEAFF
. | TRBJ2-7 | TRBV6-5 | TRBD1 | TGTGCCAGCAGTTACTTGTGGACAGGGGGCAAATACGAGCAGTACTTC | CASSYLWTGGKYEQYF
. | TRBJ2-7 | TRBV25-1 | . | TGTGCCAGCAGTGACTGGAGTGACGAGCAGTACTTC | CASSDWSDEQYF
once | TRBJ2-5 | TRBV2 | . | TGTGCCAGCAGTGAAGGGGGCAGCAAACCAGAGACCCAGTACTTC | CASSEGGSKPETQYF
. | TRBJ1-4 | TRBV14 | TRBD1 | TGTGCCAGCAGCCGACAGGGGGCCTCTGAAAAACTGTTTTTT | CASSRQGASEKLFF
. | TRBJ2-7 | TRBV18 | TRBD1 | TGTGCCAGCTCACCACAGGGGGCGTGGTACGAGCAGTACTTC | CASSPQGAWYEQYF
. | TRBJ2-7 | TRBV2 | TRBD1 | TGTGCCAGCAGTCAGGGGGCTACCTACGAGCAGTACTTC | CASSQGATYEQYF
. | TRBJ2-7 | TRBV4-1 | . | TGCGCCAGCAGCCAAGATACGGCAGGGGTGTCCTACGAGCAGTACTTC | CASSQDTAGVSYEQYF
. | TRBJ1-3 | TRBV27 | TRBD1 | TGTGCCAGCAGTCGAGACAGGGCCTCTGGAAACACCATATATTTT | CASSRDRASGNTIYF
. | TRBJ2-3 | TRBV5-6 | TRBD2 | TGTGCCAGCAGCTCCTGGGGGGGAGATACGCAGTATTTT | CASSSWGGDTQYF